The sequence of this T cell receptor beta chain was determined in a study of shared clonotypes between healthy human individuals. Using immunoSEQ multiplex PCR, the repertoire was profiled, and TCRdb retains in-frame clones only, with some absent. The data hold around 2,000,000 clones, with more than 85% observed a single time. The naive CD8 fraction comprised CD45RO-negative cells positively selected for CCR7 and excluded terminally differentiated effector memory CD45RA+ cells. This clone was observed a single time. Trimming shortened V by 3 bases and J by 3 bases, and 8 bases separated the two germline ends. Germline assignment: CDR1 LNHDA and CDR2 SQIVND (reference sequence). CDR3 size: 14 residues.

The TCR was taken from a man in his late teens or twenties in good health. Some clones in this sample may be carry-over from other donors' samples. The rearrangement links TRBV19 to TRBJ2-2; D is unclear. Sequenced input: naive CD8+ T cells from PBMCs. The CDR3 spells CASSIYRDTGELFF. The CDR3 bases are TGTGCCAGTAGTATTTATCGGGACACCGGGGAGCTGTTTTTT. Supplemented by reference TRBV19 and TRBJ2-2, the full variable domain reads DGGITQSPKYLFRKEGQNVTLSCEQNLNHDAMYWYRQDPGQGLRLIYYSQIVNDFQKGDIAEGYSVSREKKESFPLTVTSAQKNPTAFYLCASSIYRDTGELFFGEGSRLTVL.